This TCR beta chain was sequenced for a study of cytomegalovirus exposure and HLA in healthy donors. Study-level findings and limits: In an earlier analysis, about 87% or about 30%: the productive usage of most TCR beta V segments.

A word on this clone: The antigen is unknown. Relative to the germline gene, one junction end is altered; a read error may explain this.

CDR1 and CDR2 (germline): SGHVS, FQNEAQ. The CDR3 is 15 residues long. The PCR ran on 60 Vbeta and 13 Jbeta primers. Measured with immunoSEQ multiplex PCR; TCRdb has only the in-frame clones, and not every one. The sample carries approximately 150,000 clones, roughly 77% recorded once. Material: PBMCs. This clonotype was sampled from a male donor in good health and CMV-seronegative. V usage is TRBV7-8 and J usage is TRBJ1-2; a weak D match, TRBD1 (6 bases). The CDR3 region is CASNLGGQARGGYTF. The CDR3 bases are TGTGCCAGCAACTTAGGGGGGCAGGCAAGAGGTGGCTACACCTTC.